This record concerns one T cell receptor beta chain sequence. These data come from a study of blood T cell repertoires in COVID-19. The overall study: The samples span acute and convalescent COVID-19 from the United States, Italy and Spain. PBMCs, B-cell-depleted T cells, or T cells were the source of the cDNA or gDNA that made up the material.

Authors' methods: Researchers report that nucleated cell counts were estimated from reference gene primer amplification. Repertoires were generated with immunoSEQ multiplex PCR, while TCRdb's copy carries only in-frame clones and drops some. The DNA was the basis for D and trimming; V, J and clone size are from that table. The sample lists about 87,000 clones, around four fifths seen once, with about 2% in the top ten. V shed 1 base and J 2 bases; nucleotides not matched to a gene: 14. Looked up from germline, CDR1 is LNHDA and CDR2 is SQIVND (reference sequence). CDR3 length: 19 residues. The sequenced material came from peripheral blood. The receptor was isolated from a woman between 65 and 79 years old with acute or convalescent COVID-19. The chain recombines TRBV19 with TRBJ1-2, with 9 positions matching TRBD1. This chain's CDR3 is CASSIGTGTGTFKNYGYTF. The CDR3, as DNA: TGTGCCAGTAGTATAGGGACCGGGACAGGGACTTTTAAGAACTATGGCTACACCTTC.